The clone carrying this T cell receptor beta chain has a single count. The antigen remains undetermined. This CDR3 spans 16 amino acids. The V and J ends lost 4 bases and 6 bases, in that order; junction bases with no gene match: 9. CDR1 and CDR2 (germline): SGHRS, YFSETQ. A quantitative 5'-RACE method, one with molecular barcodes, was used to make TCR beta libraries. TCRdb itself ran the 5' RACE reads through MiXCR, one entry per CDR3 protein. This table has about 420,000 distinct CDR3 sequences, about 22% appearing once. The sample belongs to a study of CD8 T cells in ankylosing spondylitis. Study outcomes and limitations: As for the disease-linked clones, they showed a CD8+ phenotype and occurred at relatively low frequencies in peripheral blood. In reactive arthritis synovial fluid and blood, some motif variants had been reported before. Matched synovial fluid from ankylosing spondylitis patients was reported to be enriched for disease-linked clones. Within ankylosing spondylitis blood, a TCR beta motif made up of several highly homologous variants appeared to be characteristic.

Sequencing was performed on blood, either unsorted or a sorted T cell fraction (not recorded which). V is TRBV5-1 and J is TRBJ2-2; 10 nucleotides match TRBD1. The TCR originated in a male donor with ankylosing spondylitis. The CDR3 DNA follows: TGCGCCAGCAGCCGGACGGGACAGGGGAGGTCCGGGGAGCTGTTTTTT. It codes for CASSRTGQGRSGELFF.